Each of the 11 T cell receptor beta chains below was sequenced from the same sample in a study of control samples from healthy donors and cancer patients. The table came from immunoSEQ multiplex PCR; TCRdb's copy has only in-frame clones and leaves some out. Of 120,000 to 150,000 clones in the sample, under 90% are singletons; the top ten hold 4.9%. Sequences were obtained from blood. These TCRs come from a man younger than 40 in good health.

V and J are TRBV2 and TRBJ1-6; TRBD1 agrees at 11 bases. The CDR3 has 16 amino acids. Trimming removed 7 bases from V and 1 base from J; junction bases left unmatched: 3. Looked up from germline, CDR1 is SNHLY and CDR2 is FYNNEI. The CDR3 DNA reads as TGTGCCAGCATGAGGGACAGGGGGTCCTATAATTCACCCCTCCACTTT. Amino acids: CASMRDRGSYNSPLHF.

This clone was observed once. This chain connects TRBV29-1 to TRBJ2-7; 14 bases map to TRBD2. CDR1 is SQVTM and CDR2 is ANQGSEA in the germline V gene. CDR3 size: 15 residues. The V gene end was trimmed by 5 bases and the J gene end by 2 bases; junction bases not matched to a gene: 5. The CDR3 spells CSVLGLAGVAYEQYF. CDR3 DNA: TGCAGCGTTCTGGGACTAGCGGGAGTAGCCTACGAGCAGTACTTC.

V and J are TRBV9 and TRBJ2-1; 9 positions agree with TRBD2. Germline CDR1 and CDR2: SGDLS and YYNGEE. The CDR3 length is 15 residues. V lost 3 bases and J lost 1; bases outside the gene matches: 2. CDR3 sequence: CASSGTSESYNEQFF. For the CDR3, the DNA is TGTGCCAGCAGCGGGACTAGCGAGTCCTACAATGAGCAGTTCTTC.

V usage is TRBV27 and J usage is TRBJ1-4; 7 bases are a match to TRBD1. CDR1 and CDR2 from the germline V gene are MNHEY and SMNVEV (reference sequence). The CDR3 spans 17 residues. Trimming removed 8 bases from V and 0 bases from J; junction bases left unmatched: 12. The CDR3 loop reads CASWPQGVGATNEKLFF. CDR3 nucleotides: TGTGCCAGCTGGCCCCAGGGGGTTGGCGCAACTAATGAAAAACTGTTTTTT.

The V and J genes are TRBV27 and TRBJ2-6; 7 nucleotides align to TRBD1. The junction had 14 bases not matched to a gene; V was cut back by 3 bases and J by 9 bases. The V gene's germline CDR1 is MNHEY and CDR2 SMNVEV (reference sequence). The CDR3 sequence is 17 residues long. In nucleotides, the CDR3 is TGTGCCAGCAGTTTTCCGCCACGACAGGGACGGGTCAACGTCCTGACTTTC. The encoded protein is CASSFPPRQGRVNVLTF.

V usage is TRBV19 and J usage is TRBJ1-1, with D possibly TRBD1 on 5 matching bases. CDR1 and CDR2 from the germline V gene are LNHDA and SQIVND (reference sequence). V was cut by 5 bases and J by 6 bases, with 19 bases left in between. The CDR3 has 15 amino acids. The chain's CDR3 is CASSARRQGGSEAFF. CDR3 bases: TGTGCCAGTAGTGCCCGTAGGCAGGGTGGGTCTGAAGCTTTCTTT.

Notes on this clone: The sample carries other DNA sequences with the same CDR3. The chain couples TRBV4-3 to TRBJ1-1; D is unclear. In germline, CDR1 is LGHNA, CDR2 YSLEER. The CDR3 covers 15 residues. V was pared by 4 bases and J by 4 bases, with 16 bases between. Here the CDR3 DNA reads TGCGCCAGCAGCCGATCCGCGGACGCCGGCACTGAAGCTTTCTTT. Its protein product is CASSRSADAGTEAFF.

This rearrangement joins TRBV4-1 to TRBJ2-2; tentatively, D is TRBD2 (6 bases). The CDR3 covers 14 residues. V was clipped by 6 bases and J by 1 base, with 9 bases between them. Germline V gene lookup returns CDR1 MGHRA and CDR2 YSYEKL. The CDR3 protein is CASRLAQNTGELFF. CDR3 in DNA: TGCGCCAGCAGGCTAGCGCAGAACACCGGGGAGCTGTTTTTT.

The genes are TRBV2 and TRBJ2-7; a possible D gene is TRBD1 (5 bases). Germline CDR1 SNHLY, CDR2 FYNNEI. The V end lost 10 bases, the J end lost 4 bases, and 17 bases lay between the germline ends. CDR3 length equals 13 residues. The CDR3 spells CATKQEQGYEQYF. As DNA, the CDR3 is TGTGCCACCAAACAGGAACAAGGGTACGAGCAGTACTTC.

The V call is TRBV6-6, the J call TRBJ1-1, with unresolved D. V was clipped by 0 bases and J by 1 base, with 9 bases between them. The CDR3 runs to 15 residues. Germline V gives CDR1 MNHNY, CDR2 SVGAGI (reference sequence). The chain's CDR3 is CASSYSSQSNTEAFF. As DNA, the CDR3 is TGTGCCAGCAGTTACTCGTCTCAGTCGAACACTGAAGCTTTCTTT.

The genes are TRBV2 and TRBJ1-1; TRBD1 is a possible D gene (6 bases). The CDR3 is 15 residues long. Germline V gene sequence: CDR1 SNHLY, CDR2 FYNNEI. Trimming removed 5 bases from V and 5 bases from J, with 18 bases in between. This CDR3 is CASSLTGGHITEAFF. CDR3 in DNA: TGTGCCAGCAGTTTAACGGGGGGGCATATAACTGAAGCTTTCTTT.